This entry lists 10 T cell receptor beta chains sequenced from one sample in a study of T cells in Graves' hyperthyroidism and ophthalmopathy. Template material for amplifying TCR beta CDR3 regions consisted of RNA transcripts. During a first-round RT-PCR of the TCR CDR3, the HTBI primer set was used. Each CDR3 protein gets one entry after TCRdb re-called the multiplex PCR reads with MiXCR. In the table there are 300,000 to 450,000 distinct CDR3 sequences, about 17% of which are singletons. Sequencing was performed on blood. The origin of the receptors is a woman in her thirties with Graves' hyperthyroidism that later progressed to Graves' ophthalmopathy.

The chain links TRBV13 to TRBJ2-3; TRBD2 matches at 10 bases. With 4 bases clipped from V and 3 bases from J, the junction kept 1 base outside the gene matches. This CDR3 region has 14 residues. CDR1 is PRHDT and CDR2 is FYEKMQ in the germline V gene (reference sequence). The CDR3 nucleotides read TGTGCCAGCAGCTCGACTAGCGGGACAGATACGCAGTATTTT. It encodes CASSSTSGTDTQYF.

This clonotype has at least ten counts. The V gene is TRBV10-3, the J gene TRBJ1-2; D is perhaps TRBD1 (6 bases). The ends were cut back, 3 bases at V and 0 bases at J, with 11 bases in the middle. The germline V gene encodes CDR1 ENHRY and CDR2 SYGVKD. This CDR3 is 15 amino acids long. CDR3 bases: TGTGCCATCAGTGACGCAGGGGAGGCTAACTATGGCTACACCTTC. This translates into CAISDAGEANYGYTF.

The table lists this clonotype with many counts. The rearrangement links TRBV6-1 to TRBJ1-5, with D maybe TRBD1 (6 bases). The CDR3 is made up of 16 amino acids. Germline V gene lookup returns CDR1 MNHNS and CDR2 SASEGT. V lost 6 bases and J lost 3, with 18 bases in between. The CDR3 reads CASSRTGGQYNQPQHF. CDR3 sequence (DNA): TGTGCCAGCAGCCGCACGGGTGGACAGTACAATCAGCCCCAGCATTTT.

This clonotype was counted many times. The rearrangement links TRBV27 to TRBJ2-3; D might be TRBD2 (7 bases). CDR3 length: 16 residues. The germline CDR1 and CDR2 sequences are MNHEY and SMNVEV (reference sequence). Trimming left V 7 bases short and J 6 bases short, with 23 bases between. CDR3 DNA sequence: TGTGCCAGCACCCCGGTTGGCGGGGGCCCGGGGGATACGCAGTATTTT. This encodes CASTPVGGGPGDTQYF.

A few counts support this clonotype. The CDR3 here is CASTWTGGGGGYTF. In DNA, the CDR3 is TGTGCCAGCACGTGGACAGGGGGGGGGGGGGGCTACACCTTC. The chain is built from TRBV28 and TRBJ1-2; 10 nucleotides match TRBD1. J lost 8 bases, V lost 7 bases, and 10 bases had no gene match. Germline V lookup: CDR1 MDHEN, CDR2 SYDVKM. This CDR3 is built from 14 residues.

This clonotype was observed at least ten times. This chain uses TRBV6-5 with TRBJ2-1, with D perhaps assigned TRBD1 or TRBD2 (5 bases each). V lost 1 base, J lost 7 bases, and 11 bases lay in between. Germline V lookup: CDR1 MNHEY, CDR2 SVGAGI. The CDR3 has 14 amino acids. CDR3 bases: TGTGCCAGCAGTTACTTCCAGGGCGGGAATGAGCAGTTCTTC. It specifies CASSYFQGGNEQFF.

This clonotype has a count of ten or more. The chain recombines TRBV2 with TRBJ1-2; D is unresolved. V was shortened by 5 bases and J by 4 bases, with 17 bases between the two germline ends. The CDR3 has 15 amino acids. Germline V gene sequence: CDR1 SNHLY, CDR2 FYNNEI. Here the CDR3 DNA reads TGTGCCAGCAGTTTATCCGGACCTCCGGCCTATGGCTACACCTTC. Translating gives CASSLSGPPAYGYTF.

This clonotype has only a few counts. The chain couples TRBV5-1 to TRBJ2-1, with 9 bases that match TRBD2. Germline V gives CDR1 SGHRS, CDR2 YFSETQ. J gave up 0 bases and V 3 bases, and 10 bases lay outside the gene matches. The CDR3 is made up of 18 amino acids. The DNA of the CDR3 is TGCGCCAGCAGCTCAAGGGGCCTAGCGGGAATCTCCTACAATGAGCAGTTCTTC. Protein sequence: CASSSRGLAGISYNEQFF.

This clonotype was observed a few times. This chain uses TRBV30 with TRBJ1-5, with D hard to call. The V gene lost 1 base and the J gene lost 2 bases, with 6 bases spanning the gap. CDR3 length equals 13 residues. CDR1 GTSNPN and CDR2 SVGIG come from the germline V gene (reference sequence). DNA of the CDR3: TGTGCCTGGAGTGCGGTCGGCAATCAGCCCCAGCATTTT. Protein: CAWSAVGNQPQHF.

This clonotype has a handful of counts. V is TRBV12-5 and J is TRBJ2-5; D unresolved. Germline values: CDR1 LGHNT, CDR2 FRNRAP. The CDR3 sequence is 12 residues long. Trimming shortened V by 1 base and J by 5 bases, and 5 bases separated the two germline ends. The CDR3 sequence: CASGLDGETQYF. The CDR3 coding sequence is TGTGCTAGTGGTTTGGATGGGGAGACCCAGTACTTC.